The rows below give T cell receptor beta chains drawn from one sample of a study of T-cell reconstitution after alpha-beta-depleted transplantation in children. TCRdb re-derived calls from the PCR reads in MiXCR, one entry per CDR3 protein. In the table there are some 550,000 distinct CDR3 sequences, under 30% of which are singletons. Material: PBMCs, mostly from graft donor cells, obtained 360 days after TCRalphabeta/CD19-depleted stem cell transplant. Receptor source: a boy under three years old who had a stem cell transplant for acute myeloid leukemia, so the T cells may come from the graft donor. CDR3s include the opening cysteine and the closing phenylalanine or tryptophan. D genes are given only for firm matches.

CDR3 protein | J gene | V gene | D gene
CAISWEANYGYTF | TRBJ1-2 | TRBV10-3 | -
CSVEYGLGTDTQYF | TRBJ2-3 | TRBV29-1 | -
CSVEDQEPGGYTF | TRBJ1-2 | TRBV29-1 | -
CASSLNSGGPSTDTQYF | TRBJ2-3 | TRBV7-8 | TRBD2
CASSLGGLAGETQYF | TRBJ2-5 | TRBV12-3/TRBV12-4 | -
CASRVTGTDYQPQHF | TRBJ1-5 | TRBV28 | -
CASSQVWGGGASTDTQYF | TRBJ2-3 | TRBV4-3 | TRBD2
CASRGYRDGDTGELFF | TRBJ2-2 | TRBV12-3/TRBV12-4 | -
CSAPILSLHEQYF | TRBJ2-7 | TRBV20-1 | -
CASSLRTGGGNEQFF | TRBJ2-1 | TRBV12-3/TRBV12-4 | TRBD1
CASSQEIAGSSYEQYF | TRBJ2-7 | TRBV4-3 | TRBD2
CSVEDPRGAETQYF | TRBJ2-5 | TRBV29-1 | -
CASSQETRSQSLKPLHF | TRBJ1-6 | TRBV4-2 | -
CASSFEGVRGYTF | TRBJ1-2 | TRBV6-5 | -
CASSPLASPLHF | TRBJ1-6 | TRBV27 | -
CASSVRLAGGADTQYF | TRBJ2-3 | TRBV9 | TRBD2
CASSYPGGYGYTF | TRBJ1-2 | TRBV6-2/TRBV6-3 | -